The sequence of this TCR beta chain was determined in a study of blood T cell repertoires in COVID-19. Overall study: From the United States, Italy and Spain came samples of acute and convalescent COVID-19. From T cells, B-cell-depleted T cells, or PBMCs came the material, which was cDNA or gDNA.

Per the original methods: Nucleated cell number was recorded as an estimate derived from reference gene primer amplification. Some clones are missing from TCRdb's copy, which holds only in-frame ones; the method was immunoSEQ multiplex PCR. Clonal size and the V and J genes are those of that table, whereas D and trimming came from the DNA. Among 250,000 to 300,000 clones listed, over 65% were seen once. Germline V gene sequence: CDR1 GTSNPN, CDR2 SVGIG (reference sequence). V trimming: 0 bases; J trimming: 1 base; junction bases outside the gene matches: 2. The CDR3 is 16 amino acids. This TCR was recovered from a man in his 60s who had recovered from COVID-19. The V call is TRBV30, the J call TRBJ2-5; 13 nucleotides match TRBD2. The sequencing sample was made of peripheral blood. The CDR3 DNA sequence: TGTGCCTGGAGTGTACTAGCGGGGGGGCTCCAAGAGACCCAGTACTTC. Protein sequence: CAWSVLAGGLQETQYF.